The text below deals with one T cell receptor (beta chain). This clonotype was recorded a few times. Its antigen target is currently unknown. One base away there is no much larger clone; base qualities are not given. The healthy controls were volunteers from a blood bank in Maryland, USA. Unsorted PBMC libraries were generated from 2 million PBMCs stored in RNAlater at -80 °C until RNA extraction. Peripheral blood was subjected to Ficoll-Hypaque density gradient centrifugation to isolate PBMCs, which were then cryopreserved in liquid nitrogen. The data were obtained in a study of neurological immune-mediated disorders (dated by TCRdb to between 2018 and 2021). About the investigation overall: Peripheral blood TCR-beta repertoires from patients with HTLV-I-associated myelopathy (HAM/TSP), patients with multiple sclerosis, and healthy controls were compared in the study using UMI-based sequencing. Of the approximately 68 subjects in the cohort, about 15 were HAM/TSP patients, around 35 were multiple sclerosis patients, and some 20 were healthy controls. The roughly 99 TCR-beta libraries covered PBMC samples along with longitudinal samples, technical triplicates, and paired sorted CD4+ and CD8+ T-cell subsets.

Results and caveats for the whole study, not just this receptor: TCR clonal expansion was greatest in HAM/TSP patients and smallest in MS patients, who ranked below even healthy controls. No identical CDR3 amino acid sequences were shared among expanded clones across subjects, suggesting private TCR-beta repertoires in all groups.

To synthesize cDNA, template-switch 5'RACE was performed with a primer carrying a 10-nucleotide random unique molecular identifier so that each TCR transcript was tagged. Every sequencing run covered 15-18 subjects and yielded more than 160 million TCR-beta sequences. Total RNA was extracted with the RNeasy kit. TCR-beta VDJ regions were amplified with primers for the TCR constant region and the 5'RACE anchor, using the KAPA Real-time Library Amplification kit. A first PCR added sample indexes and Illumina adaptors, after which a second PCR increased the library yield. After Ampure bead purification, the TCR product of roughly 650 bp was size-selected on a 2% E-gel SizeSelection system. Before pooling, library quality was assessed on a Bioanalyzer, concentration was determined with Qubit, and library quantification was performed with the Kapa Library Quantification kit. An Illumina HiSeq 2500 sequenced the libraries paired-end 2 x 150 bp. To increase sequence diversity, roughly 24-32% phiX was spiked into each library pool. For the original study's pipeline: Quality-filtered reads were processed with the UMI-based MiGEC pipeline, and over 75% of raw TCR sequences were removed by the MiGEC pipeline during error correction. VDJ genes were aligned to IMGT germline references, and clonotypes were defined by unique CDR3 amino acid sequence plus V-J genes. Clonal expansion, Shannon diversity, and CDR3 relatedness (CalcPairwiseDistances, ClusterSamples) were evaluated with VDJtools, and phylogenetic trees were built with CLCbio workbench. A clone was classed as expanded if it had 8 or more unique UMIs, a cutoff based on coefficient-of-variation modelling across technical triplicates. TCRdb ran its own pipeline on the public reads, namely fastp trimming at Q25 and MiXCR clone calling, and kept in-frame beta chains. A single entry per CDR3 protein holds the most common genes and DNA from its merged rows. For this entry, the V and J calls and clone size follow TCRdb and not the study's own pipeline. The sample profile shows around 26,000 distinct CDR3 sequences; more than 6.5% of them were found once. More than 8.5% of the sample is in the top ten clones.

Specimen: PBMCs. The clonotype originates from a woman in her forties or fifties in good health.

CDR3 reads: CASSPGGGAFTDTQYF. The nucleotide sequence is given as TGCGCCAGCAGCCCCGGTGGCGGGGCGTTCACAGATACGCAGTATTTT. Recombination joined TRBV5-1 with TRBJ2-3; TRBD2 is a weak D gene call, 6 bases matching. The V end loses 4 bases and the J end loses 2 bases, and a stretch of 17 bases separates them. The CDR3 runs 16 residues from the cysteine to the phenylalanine. Solely the CDR3 DNA is kept, with 48 bases framed from the first base. The germline V gene provides CDR1 SGHRS and CDR2 YFSETQ.